Following are 22 T cell receptor beta chains from one sample sequenced in a study of HIV-infected patients and healthy controls. 400 to 550 ng RNA was reverse transcribed with alpha and beta constant-region primers. Using multiplexing indices, alpha and beta chain libraries were generated apart by chain-specific third strand synthesis. MiXCR, run by TCRdb on the 5' RACE reads, gives a single entry per CDR3 protein. The sample shows about 18,000 distinct CDR3 sequences, 12% of them seen only once. Whole blood was used without fractionation, so all unsorted peripheral T cells were included. Sequencing was performed on blood. Source of these receptors: an adult in good health.

Only a few counts were recorded for this clonotype. The chain is built from TRBV2 and TRBJ1-3; D uncertain. Per germline, CDR1 SNHLY and CDR2 FYNNEI. V was shortened by 3 bases and J by 4 bases, with 13 bases between the two germline ends. The CDR3 sequence is 15 residues long. The CDR3 loop reads CASSEERPGGNTIYF. The CDR3 DNA reads TGTGCCAGCAGTGAGGAGAGGCCCGGGGGAAACACCATATATTTT.

The CDR3 protein is CATSRDVRRIEAFF. In DNA, the CDR3 is TGTGCCACCAGCAGAGATGTGAGACGGATTGAAGCTTTCTTT. The chain uses TRBV15 and TRBJ1-1; no firm D call. V was shortened by 0 bases and J by 7 bases, with 12 bases between the two germline ends. The V gene's germline CDR1 is LNHNV and CDR2 YYDKDF (reference sequence). The CDR3 runs 14 residues.

This clonotype came up a few times. The gene calls are TRBV6-5 and TRBJ1-6; D gene unclear. This CDR3 contains 14 residues. CDR1 MNHEY and CDR2 SVGAGI come from the germline V gene. V gave up 2 bases and J gave up 6 bases, with 8 bases separating them. The CDR3 here is CASSYDTFNSPLHF. The CDR3 DNA reads as TGTGCCAGCAGTTACGATACTTTTAATTCACCCCTCCACTTT.

This clonotype was seen ten or more times. The chain uses TRBV6-2 or TRBV6-3 and TRBJ1-5; D is undetermined. This CDR3 spans 12 amino acids. Germline loops: CDR1 MNHEY, CDR2 SVGEGT. The V gene lost 6 bases and the J gene lost 0 bases, with 3 bases spanning the gap. The CDR3: CASRDSNQPQHF. The CDR3, as DNA: TGTGCCAGCAGGGATAGCAATCAGCCCCAGCATTTT.

Ten or more counts support this clonotype. The chain employs TRBV5-4 and TRBJ1-5; a possible D gene is TRBD1 (5 bases). Germline CDR1 reads SGHNT; CDR2 reads YYREEE (reference sequence). This CDR3 is 15 amino acids long. V was trimmed by 2 bases and J by 5 bases, leaving 14 bases between them. CDR3 in amino acids: CASSFGGGFDQPQHF. The CDR3 DNA reads as TGTGCCAGCAGCTTCGGGGGGGGGTTTGATCAGCCCCAGCATTTT.

The J gene is TRBJ1-1, the V gene TRBV6-5; D possibly corresponds to TRBD1 (5 bases). Trimming removed 5 bases from V and 8 bases from J, with 12 bases in between. The CDR3 has 12 residues. CDR1 MNHEY and CDR2 SVGAGI come from the germline V gene. CDR3 nucleotides: TGTGCCAGCAGTCGGGACGCCTTGGAAGCTTTCTTT. It yields the protein CASSRDALEAFF.

This clonotype has ten or more counts. This chain links TRBV19 with TRBJ2-5; D is perhaps TRBD1 or TRBD2 (7 bases each). Germline V lookup: CDR1 LNHDA, CDR2 SQIVND (reference sequence). The CDR3 runs 15 residues. V was shortened by 3 bases and J by 4 bases, with 15 bases between the two germline ends. The CDR3, as DNA: TGTGCCAGTAGTATTAGGGGGCCTAGCGGAGAGACCCAGTACTTC. Residues: CASSIRGPSGETQYF. The full variable domain, completed using reference TRBV19 and TRBJ2-5, is DGGITQSPKYLFRKEGQNVTLSCEQNLNHDAMYWYRQDPGQGLRLIYYSQIVNDFQKGDIAEGYSVSREKKESFPLTVTSAQKNPTAFYLCASSIRGPSGETQYFGPGTRLLVL.

This clonotype was counted only a few times. This chain uses TRBV7-2 with TRBJ2-7, with D possibly matching TRBD1 (5 bases). The CDR3 extends over 14 amino acids. V lost 6 bases and J lost 3, with 15 bases in between. Germline CDR1 is SGHTA and CDR2 is FQGNSA. The CDR3 sequence: CASSRTGQVYEQYF. The CDR3 region has the DNA TGTGCCAGCAGTCGCACCGGACAAGTCTACGAGCAGTACTTC.

This clonotype has ten or more counts. This chain connects TRBV2 to TRBJ1-1, with TRBD1 matching 10 bases. The J segment lost 6 bases and the V segment lost 3 bases, leaving 7 bases of the junction unmatched. CDR3 length: 15 residues. Germline lookup yields CDR1 SNHLY and CDR2 FYNNEI. The CDR3 nucleotides are TGTGCCAGCAGTGACAGGGACAGGGGTTGGGCTGAAGCTTTCTTT. Translated: CASSDRDRGWAEAFF.

This clonotype has a count of ten or more. The J gene is TRBJ1-1, the V gene TRBV7-2; TRBD1 matches at 10 bases. Germline V gene lookup returns CDR1 SGHTA and CDR2 FQGNSA. V lost 3 bases to trimming and J lost 3 bases; unmatched junction nucleotides: 4. The CDR3 runs 15 residues. This CDR3 is CASSLRQGADTEAFF. CDR3 sequence (DNA): TGTGCCAGCAGCTTGAGACAGGGGGCAGACACTGAAGCTTTCTTT.

Ten or more counts support this clonotype. The J gene is TRBJ2-7, the V gene TRBV7-2, with TRBD2 matching 15 bases. V gave up 5 bases and J gave up 7 bases; unmatched junction bases: 9. CDR1 SGHTA and CDR2 FQGNSA come from the germline V gene. The CDR3 contains 16 residues. The CDR3 DNA reads TGTGCCAGCAGCCGTTCGACCGGGACTAGCGGGGGGGAGCAGTACTTC. This translates into CASSRSTGTSGGEQYF.

This clonotype has ten or more counts. The chain uses TRBV5-5 and TRBJ2-1; TRBD2 matches at 9 bases. CDR1 is SGHKS and CDR2 is YYEKEE in the germline V gene (reference sequence). The ends lost 4 bases at V and 4 bases at J; junction bases unmatched: 6. There are 15 residues in the CDR3. CDR3 nucleotide sequence: TGTGCCAGCAGCCAATTAGCGGGGGCGTACAATGAGCAGTTCTTC. This gives the protein CASSQLAGAYNEQFF.

The chain recombines TRBV29-1 with TRBJ1-1, with D possibly TRBD1 on 5 matching bases. V lost 6 bases to trimming and J lost 0 bases, with 11 bases between them. Germline CDR1 is SQVTM and CDR2 is ANQGSEA. The CDR3 runs to 13 residues. CDR3 sequence (DNA): TGCAGCGTGTACACGACAGTGAACACTGAAGCTTTCTTT. This encodes CSVYTTVNTEAFF.

This clonotype was seen repeatedly, ten times or more. The chain links TRBV5-4 to TRBJ1-2; no clear D gene. V was trimmed by 5 bases and J by 1 base, leaving 9 bases between them. The CDR3 loop spans 13 amino acids. In germline, CDR1 is SGHNT, CDR2 YYREEE (reference sequence). This chain's CDR3 is CASSEDYNYGYTF. For the CDR3, the DNA is TGTGCCAGCAGTGAGGACTATAACTATGGCTACACCTTC.

The chain uses TRBV6-2 or TRBV6-3 and TRBJ1-1; D may be TRBD1 (6 bases). V lost 6 bases and J lost 1, with 15 bases in between. The length of the CDR3 is 15 residues. The V gene's germline CDR1 is MNHEY and CDR2 SVGEGT. CDR3 protein: CASRPTGRENTEAFF. The CDR3, as DNA: TGTGCCAGCAGGCCCACAGGGAGGGAGAACACTGAAGCTTTCTTT.

By share, this clonotype ranks as medium-sized. This chain links TRBV6-2 or TRBV6-3 with TRBJ1-5, with D possibly matching TRBD1 (6 bases). CDR1 and CDR2 from the germline V gene are MNHEY and SVGEGT. CDR3 length: 17 amino acids. The V gene lost 6 bases and the J gene lost 4 bases, with 22 bases spanning the gap. In DNA form, the CDR3 reads TGTGCCAGCAGAAAGATGGGCAGGGGAGGAGGTAATCAGCCCCAGCATTTT. The encoded protein is CASRKMGRGGGNQPQHF.

Many counts were recorded for this clonotype. The CDR3 DNA follows: TGTGCCAGCAGCTTTGGATATAGCAATCAGCCCCAGCATTTT. This encodes CASSFGYSNQPQHF. The chain couples TRBV11-2 to TRBJ1-5, with unresolved D. Germline V gene sequence: CDR1 SGHAT, CDR2 FQNNGV. CDR3 size: 14 residues. V dropped 3 bases and J dropped 0 bases, with 6 bases sitting between them.

This clonotype has at least ten counts. The genes are TRBV28 and TRBJ1-5, with D perhaps matching TRBD1 (5 bases). Germline assignment: CDR1 MDHEN and CDR2 SYDVKM. V was cut by 3 bases and J by 4 bases, with 10 bases left in between. The length of the CDR3 is 14 residues. The CDR3 sequence is CASSFGRTNQPQHF. DNA of the CDR3: TGTGCCAGCAGTTTTGGCCGGACAAATCAGCCCCAGCATTTT.

This clonotype was recorded many times. This chain joins TRBV5-4 and TRBJ1-2, with D uncertain. Trimming shortened V by 0 bases and J by 6 bases, and 9 bases separated the two germline ends. Germline V gene data show CDR1 as SGHNT and CDR2 as YYREEE (reference sequence). This CDR3 is 13 amino acids long. The CDR3 spells CASSLEREHGYTF. The CDR3 DNA reads TGTGCCAGCAGCTTGGAAAGGGAACATGGCTACACCTTC.

In DNA form, the CDR3 reads TGCAGTGCTAGAGATCCTCAGGGACCAGGCAATGAGCAGTTCTTC. Translating it yields CSARDPQGPGNEQFF. This chain links TRBV20-1 with TRBJ2-1, with D tentatively TRBD1 or TRBD2 (5 bases each). The germline V gene encodes CDR1 DFQATT and CDR2 SNEGSKA (reference sequence). V lost 0 bases, J lost 6 bases, and 15 bases lay in between. The CDR3 has 15 residues.

Many counts were recorded for this clonotype. The chain recombines TRBV6-6 with TRBJ1-2; no definite D call. V was cut by 5 bases and J by 2 bases, with 3 bases left in between. The CDR3 covers 11 residues. The germline V gene encodes CDR1 MNHNY and CDR2 SVGAGI (reference sequence). This CDR3 is CASSPNYGYTF. The CDR3 nucleotides read TGTGCCAGCAGTCCGAACTATGGCTACACCTTC.

By share, this clonotype ranks as medium-sized. The rearrangement uses TRBV12-3 or TRBV12-4 and TRBJ1-5; a weak D match, TRBD1 (5 bases). This CDR3 comprises 13 residues. The ends were cut back, 5 bases at V and 4 bases at J, with 9 bases in the middle. The CDR3 reads CASSPGLNQPQHF. CDR3 in DNA: TGTGCCAGCAGTCCGGGGCTGAATCAGCCCCAGCATTTT.